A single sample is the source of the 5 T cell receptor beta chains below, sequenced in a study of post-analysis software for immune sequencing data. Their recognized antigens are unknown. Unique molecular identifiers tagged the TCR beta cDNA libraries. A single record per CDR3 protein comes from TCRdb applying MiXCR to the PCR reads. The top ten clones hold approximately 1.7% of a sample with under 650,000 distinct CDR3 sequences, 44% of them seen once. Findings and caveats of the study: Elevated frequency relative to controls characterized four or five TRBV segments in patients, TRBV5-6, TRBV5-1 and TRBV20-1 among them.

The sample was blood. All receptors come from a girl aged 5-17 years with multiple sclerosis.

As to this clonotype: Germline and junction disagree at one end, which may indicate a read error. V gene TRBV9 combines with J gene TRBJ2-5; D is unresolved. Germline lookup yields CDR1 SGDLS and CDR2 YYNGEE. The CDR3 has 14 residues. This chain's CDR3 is CAGSVDPTDSTQYF. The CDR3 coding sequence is TGTGCCGGCAGCGTAGACCCTACGGATAGCACTCAGTACTTC.

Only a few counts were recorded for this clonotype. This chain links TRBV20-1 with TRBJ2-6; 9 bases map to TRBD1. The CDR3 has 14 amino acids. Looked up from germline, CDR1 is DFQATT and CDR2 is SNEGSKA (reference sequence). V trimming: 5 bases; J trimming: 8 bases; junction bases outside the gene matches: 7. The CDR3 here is CSAGDRETTNVLTF. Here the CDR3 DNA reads TGCAGTGCTGGGGACAGGGAGACGACCAACGTCCTGACTTTC.

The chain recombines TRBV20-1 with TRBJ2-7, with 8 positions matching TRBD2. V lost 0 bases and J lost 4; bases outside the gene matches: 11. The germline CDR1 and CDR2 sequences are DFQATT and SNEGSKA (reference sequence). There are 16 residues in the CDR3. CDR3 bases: TGCAGTGCTAGAGATCTGGTCGGCGGGGGGATATACGAGCAGTACTTC. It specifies CSARDLVGGGIYEQYF.

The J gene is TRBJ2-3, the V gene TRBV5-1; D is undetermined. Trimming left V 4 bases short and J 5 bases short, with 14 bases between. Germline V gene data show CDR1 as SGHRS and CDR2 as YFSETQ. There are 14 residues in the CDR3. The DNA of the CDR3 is TGCGCCAGCAGCCATGGACCCCCGGAAGATACGCAGTATTTT. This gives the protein CASSHGPPEDTQYF.

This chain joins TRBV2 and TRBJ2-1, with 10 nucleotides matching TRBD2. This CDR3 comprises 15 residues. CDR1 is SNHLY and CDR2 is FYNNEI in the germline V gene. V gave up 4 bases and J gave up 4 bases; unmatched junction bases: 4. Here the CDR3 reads CASSVPAGGYNEQFF. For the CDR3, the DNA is TGTGCCAGCAGTGTCCCAGCGGGGGGGTACAATGAGCAGTTCTTC.